This T cell receptor (beta chain) stems from a study of neurological immune-mediated disorders (dated by TCRdb to 2018 to 2020). General notes on the study: Using UMI-based sequencing, the study compared peripheral blood TCR-beta repertoires from patients with HTLV-I-associated myelopathy (HAM/TSP), patients with multiple sclerosis, and healthy controls. Technical triplicate libraries were sequenced to precisely calculate how much the frequency of each individual clone varied. Longitudinal samples, technical triplicates and paired sorted CD4+ and CD8+ T-cell subsets, alongside PBMC samples, were included among the approximately 99 TCR-beta libraries. The cohort included some 68 subjects: about 15 with HAM/TSP, some 34 with multiple sclerosis, and 20 healthy controls. General conclusions and limits of the study: TCR clonal expansion was greatest in HAM/TSP patients and smallest in MS patients, who ranked below even healthy controls. Expanded clones from different subjects shared no identical CDR3 amino acid sequences, which suggests that TCR-beta repertoires were private in all groups.

cDNA synthesis used template-switch 5'RACE with a primer carrying a 10-nucleotide random unique molecular identifier tagging each TCR transcript. Each sequencing run produced over 190 million TCR-beta sequences covering 15-18 subjects. The RNeasy kit was used to extract total RNA. TCR-beta VDJ regions were amplified with primers for the TCR constant region and the 5'RACE anchor, using the KAPA Real-time Library Amplification kit. A first PCR added sample indexes and Illumina adaptors, and a second PCR then raised library yield. After Ampure bead purification, the TCR product of roughly 650 bp was size-selected on a 2% E-gel SizeSelection system. Before pooling, library quality was assessed on a Bioanalyzer, concentration was determined with Qubit, and library quantification was performed with the Kapa Library Quantification kit. Paired-end 2 x 150 bp sequencing of the libraries was performed on an Illumina HiSeq 2500. To increase sequence diversity, roughly 25-31% phiX was spiked into each library pool. Under the source paper's analysis protocol: The quality-filtered reads were processed with the UMI-based MiGEC pipeline, whose error correction step removed more than 80% of the raw TCR sequences. IMGT germline references were used for alignment of VDJ genes, and clonotypes were defined by a unique CDR3 amino acid sequence together with V-J genes. VDJtools evaluated clonal expansion, Shannon diversity and CDR3 relatedness (CalcPairwiseDistances, ClusterSamples); CLCbio workbench built phylogenetic trees. A clone was classed as expanded if it had 8 or more unique UMIs, a cutoff based on coefficient-of-variation modelling across technical triplicates. The raw public reads went through TCRdb reprocessing: fastp at Q25, MiXCR clone calling, in-frame beta chains kept. CDR3 protein sequences are deduplicated, and each keeps its most common genes and DNA. The V and J calls here are based on TCRdb, not the publication. The sample includes some 22,000 distinct CDR3 sequences, with about 13% observed a single time. In total, the top ten clones hold 5.5% of the sample.

The sample's time point label, decoded: technical triplicate 1. Sorted-subset TCR libraries were prepared from fewer than 1.3 million sorted CD4+ or CD8+ T cells. Peripheral blood was subjected to Ficoll-Hypaque density gradient centrifugation to isolate PBMCs, which were then cryopreserved in liquid nitrogen. Paired sorted CD4+ and CD8+ subsets came from healthy controls, HAM/TSP patients and MS patients. V is cut back by 4 bases and J by 5 bases, with 9 bases in the junction unmatched. Looking up the germline V gene (reference sequence) yields CDR1 LGHDT and CDR2 YNNKEL. The cysteine opens and the phenylalanine closes a CDR3 of 15 amino acids. CDR3 DNA only is kept here, 45 bases in frame from base 1. This clonotype was picked up many times. Its antigen remains unidentified. Per-base quality was not reported, and no clone a single base away is much larger than it.

The sequence came from a female donor with HTLV-1-associated myelopathy (HAM/TSP). Input material: CD4+ T cells from blood. The chain uses TRBV3-1 and TRBJ2-3; TRBD2 matches 7 bases in the middle. The DNA reads as follows: TGTGCCAGCAGCCCCGGGACTGGGGGGGTAGATACGCAGTATTTT. Translated, it gives CASSPGTGGVDTQYF.